This T cell receptor beta chain was obtained from a study of T cell responses to AZD1222 COVID-19 vaccine. The data were produced by immunoSEQ multiplex PCR, yet TCRdb's version contains in-frame clones alone and is incomplete. The table has about 97,000 clones, just over 85% seen once; the top ten hold around 1.5%. A remark on this clone: The sample has other DNA sequences that encode this CDR3 too.

The CDR3 sequence is 14 residues long. Germline values: CDR1 SGDLS, CDR2 YYNGEE. J gave up 7 bases and V 3 bases, and 4 bases lay outside the gene matches. The chain has TRBV9 and TRBJ1-6; 7 bases match TRBD1. The sequenced sample was peripheral blood, obtained on day 0 of AZD1222 vaccination. The receptor's source is an adult in good health. The CDR3 DNA is TGTGCCAGCAGCGCTCAGGGGGGCAATTCACCCCTCCACTTT. It specifies CASSAQGGNSPLHF. Complete variable domain (other parts from reference TRBV9 and TRBJ1-6): DSGVTQTPKHLITATGQRVTLRCSPRSGDLSVYWYQQSLDQGLQFLIQYYNGEERAKGNILERFSAQQFPDLHSELNLSSLELGDSALYFCASSAQGGNSPLHFGNGTRLTVT.